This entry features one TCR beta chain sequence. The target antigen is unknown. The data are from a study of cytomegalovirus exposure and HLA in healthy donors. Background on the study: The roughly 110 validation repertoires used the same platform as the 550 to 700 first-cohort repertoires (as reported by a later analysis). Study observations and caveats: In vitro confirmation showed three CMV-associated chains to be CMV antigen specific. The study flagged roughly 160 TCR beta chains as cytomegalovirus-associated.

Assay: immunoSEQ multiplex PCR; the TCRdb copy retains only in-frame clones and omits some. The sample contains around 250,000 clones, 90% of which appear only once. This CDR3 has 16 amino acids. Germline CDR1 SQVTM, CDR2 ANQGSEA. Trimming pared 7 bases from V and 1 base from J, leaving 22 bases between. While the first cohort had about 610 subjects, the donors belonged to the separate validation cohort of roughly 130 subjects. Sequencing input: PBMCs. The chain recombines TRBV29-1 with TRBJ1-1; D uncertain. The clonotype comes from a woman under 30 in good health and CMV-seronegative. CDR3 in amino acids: CSAWRAGSVANTEAFF. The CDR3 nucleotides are TGCAGCGCATGGCGGGCAGGTAGTGTGGCGAACACTGAAGCTTTCTTT.